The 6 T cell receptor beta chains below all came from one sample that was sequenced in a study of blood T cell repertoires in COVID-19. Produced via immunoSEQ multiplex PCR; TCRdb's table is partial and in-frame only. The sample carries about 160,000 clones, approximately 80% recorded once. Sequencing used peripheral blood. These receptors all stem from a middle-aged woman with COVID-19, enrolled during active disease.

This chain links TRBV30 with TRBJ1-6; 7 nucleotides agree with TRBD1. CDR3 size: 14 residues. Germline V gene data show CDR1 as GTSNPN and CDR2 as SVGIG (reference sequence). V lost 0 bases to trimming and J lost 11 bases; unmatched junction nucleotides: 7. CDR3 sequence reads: CAWSVHRGTTPLHF. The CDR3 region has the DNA TGTGCCTGGAGTGTACACAGGGGTACGACACCCCTCCACTTT. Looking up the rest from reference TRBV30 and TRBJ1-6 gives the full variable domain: SQTIHQWPATLVQPVGSPLSLECTVEGTSNPNLYWYRQAAGRGLQLLFYSVGIGQISSEVPQNLSASRPQDRQFILSSKKLLLSDSGFYLCAWSVHRGTTPLHFGNGTRLTVT.

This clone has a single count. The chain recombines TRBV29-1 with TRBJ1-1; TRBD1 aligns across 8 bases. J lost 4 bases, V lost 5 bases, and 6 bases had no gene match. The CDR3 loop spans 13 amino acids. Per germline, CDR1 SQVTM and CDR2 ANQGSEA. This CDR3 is CSVQDRAFTEAFF. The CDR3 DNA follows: TGCAGCGTTCAGGACAGGGCGTTCACTGAAGCTTTCTTT.

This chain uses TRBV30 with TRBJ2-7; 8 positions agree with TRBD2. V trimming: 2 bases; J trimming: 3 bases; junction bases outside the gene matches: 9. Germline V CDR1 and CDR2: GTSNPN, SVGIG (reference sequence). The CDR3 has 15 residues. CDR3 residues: CAWSIGLAGYYEQYF. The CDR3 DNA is TGTGCCTGGAGTATAGGGCTAGCGGGTTACTACGAGCAGTACTTC.

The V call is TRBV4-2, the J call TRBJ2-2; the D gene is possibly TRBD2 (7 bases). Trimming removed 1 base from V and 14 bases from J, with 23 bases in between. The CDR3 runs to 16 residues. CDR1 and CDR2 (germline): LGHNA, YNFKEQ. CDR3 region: CASSQGGGGAMADLFF. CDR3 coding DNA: TGTGCCAGCAGCCAAGGGGGAGGGGGGGCAATGGCTGATCTGTTTTTT.

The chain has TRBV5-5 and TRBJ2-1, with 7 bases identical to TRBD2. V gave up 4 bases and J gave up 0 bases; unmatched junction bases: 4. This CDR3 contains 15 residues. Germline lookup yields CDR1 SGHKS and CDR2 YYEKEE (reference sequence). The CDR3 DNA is TGTGCCAGCAGCCGGACTAGGAACTCCTACAATGAGCAGTTCTTC. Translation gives CASSRTRNSYNEQFF.

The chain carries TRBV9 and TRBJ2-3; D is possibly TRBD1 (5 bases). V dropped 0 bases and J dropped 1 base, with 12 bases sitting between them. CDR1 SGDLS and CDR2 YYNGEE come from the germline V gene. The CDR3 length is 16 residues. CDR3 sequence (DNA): TGTGCCAGCAGCGTAGGAGACAGCTCTGGCACAGATACGCAGTATTTT. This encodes CASSVGDSSGTDTQYF. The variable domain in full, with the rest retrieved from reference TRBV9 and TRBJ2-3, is DSGVTQTPKHLITATGQRVTLRCSPRSGDLSVYWYQQSLDQGLQFLIQYYNGEERAKGNILERFSAQQFPDLHSELNLSSLELGDSALYFCASSVGDSSGTDTQYFGPGTRLTVL.